The next 14 T cell receptor beta chains were all read from a single sample in a study of T cells in Graves' hyperthyroidism and ophthalmopathy (dated 2019 in TCRdb). Library prep was done by multiplex PCR. The run used an Illumina HiSeq 2000. The TCR beta CDR3 regions were amplified from the RNA transcripts. The TCR CDR3 was subjected to a first round of RT-PCR using the HTBI primer set and the Qiagen OneStep RT-PCR kit. Starting from the raw public reads, TCRdb applied fastp trimming at Q25, assembled clones with MiXCR and retained in-frame beta chains. Rows with one shared CDR3 protein collapse into an entry with the most common genes and DNA. A total of 600,000 to 650,000 distinct CDR3 sequences appear in this sample, 20% to 25% of them only once. Roughly 30% of the sample belongs to the ten largest clones. Sample: blood. Receptor source: a man younger than 40 with Graves' ophthalmopathy.

Comment on this clonotype: With a much larger clone just one base away, this may be a read error. Lacking the conserved final phenylalanine or tryptophan, this CDR3 likely reflects a read error. The rearrangement joins TRBV30 to TRBJ2-7; the match to TRBD1 covers 9 bases. This CDR3 comprises 13 residues. Germline-derived CDR1 and CDR2 are GTSNPN and SVGIG (reference sequence). The junction had 2 bases not matched to a gene; V was cut back by 0 bases and J by 5 bases. The CDR3 DNA reads TGTGCCTGGAGTGTACAGGGGGCCCACGAGCAGTACCTC. Amino acids: CAWSVQGAHEQYL.

This rearrangement joins TRBV2 to TRBJ1-6, with 8 bases that match TRBD1. With V trimmed by 7 bases and J by 1 base, 6 bases remained unmatched. The germline CDR1 and CDR2 sequences are SNHLY and FYNNEI. This CDR3 comprises 16 residues. The CDR3 is CASTADRESYNSPLHF. The CDR3 coding sequence is TGTGCCAGCACCGCGGACAGGGAGTCCTATAATTCACCCCTCCACTTT.

J is TRBJ2-2 and V is TRBV20-1, with a weak D call TRBD1 (5 bases). V lost 5 bases, J lost 2 bases, and 15 bases lay in between. The length of the CDR3 is 15 residues. Germline V CDR1 and CDR2: DFQATT, SNEGSKA (reference sequence). The CDR3, as DNA: TGCAGTGCTCAGACAGCCCCGCTAAACACCGGGGAGCTGTTTTTT. Its translation is CSAQTAPLNTGELFF.

This clonotype was recorded a few times. V usage is TRBV28 and J usage is TRBJ1-4, with D maybe TRBD1 (5 bases). In germline, CDR1 is MDHEN, CDR2 SYDVKM. The CDR3 has 15 residues. Trimming pared 6 bases from V and 12 bases from J, leaving 23 bases between. This CDR3 is CASRPSSSFRAELFF. The CDR3, as DNA: TGTGCCAGCAGGCCGTCATCATCCTTCAGGGCGGAACTGTTTTTT.

The J gene is TRBJ2-1, the V gene TRBV9; 12 positions agree with TRBD2. The CDR3 covers 16 residues. From germline, CDR1 is SGDLS and CDR2 YYNGEE. J lost 2 bases, V lost 5 bases, and 5 bases had no gene match. CDR3 DNA sequence: TGTGCCAGCAGTGCACTAGCGGGAGGAGCCTACAATGAGCAGTTCTTC. It is translated as CASSALAGGAYNEQFF.

The chain uses TRBV19 and TRBJ2-2; D perhaps matches TRBD2 (7 bases). CDR1 and CDR2 from the germline V gene are LNHDA and SQIVND (reference sequence). Trimming shortened V by 7 bases and J by 7 bases, and 19 bases separated the two germline ends. The CDR3 totals 15 residues. The CDR3 region is CASTRGALKGGELFF. DNA for the CDR3: TGTGCCAGTACCCGGGGGGCCCTCAAGGGCGGGGAGCTGTTTTTT.

The gene calls are TRBV5-1 and TRBJ2-7; 10 bases align to TRBD1. The DNA matches TRBJ2-1 better at its end, which makes the J call doubtful. From germline, CDR1 is SGHRS and CDR2 YFSETQ. The CDR3 runs 15 residues. Here the CDR3 DNA reads TGCGCCAGCAGCTTGGCCTCGACAGGGGGCTACGAGCAGTTCTTC. Translation: CASSLASTGGYEQFF.

A few counts support this clonotype. J is TRBJ2-2 and V is TRBV6-5; TRBD2 matches 9 bases. Looked up from germline, CDR1 is MNHEY and CDR2 is SVGAGI. V lost 2 bases and J lost 5; bases outside the gene matches: 9. CDR3 length: 17 residues. CDR3 in DNA: TGTGCCAGCAGTTACCAAGCCGGACTAGCGAGAACCGGGGAGCTGTTTTTT. The encoded protein is CASSYQAGLARTGELFF.

The CDR3 coding sequence is TGTGCCAGCAGTGAATATAAGGGGGCGCTTAAAGAGACCCAGTACTTC. Translated, it gives CASSEYKGALKETQYF. This sequence joins TRBV6-1 and TRBJ2-5, with 7 bases that match TRBD1. The CDR3 has 16 amino acids. Germline V gives CDR1 MNHNS, CDR2 SASEGT. The V gene end was trimmed by 2 bases and the J gene end by 3 bases; junction bases not matched to a gene: 9.

This clonotype has a count of ten or more. CDR3: CASSEYRVQETQYF. In DNA form, the CDR3 reads TGTGCCAGCAGTGAATACAGGGTCCAAGAGACCCAGTACTTC. The chain employs TRBV2 and TRBJ2-5, with a weak D call TRBD1 (6 bases). V was trimmed by 2 bases and J by 1 base, leaving 8 bases between them. Germline-derived CDR1 and CDR2 are SNHLY and FYNNEI. This CDR3 has 14 amino acids. Combining the CDR3 with reference TRBV2 and TRBJ2-5 gives the whole variable domain EPEVTQTPSHQVTQMGQEVILRCVPISNHLYFYWYRQILGQKVEFLVSFYNNEISEKSEIFDDQFSVERPDGSNFTLKIRSTKLEDSAMYFCASSEYRVQETQYFGPGTRLLVL.

The chain employs TRBV6-1 and TRBJ2-1; no clear D gene. The CDR3 spans 10 residues. The V end was cut by 8 bases, the J end by 7 bases, with 6 bases between. In germline, CDR1 is MNHNS, CDR2 SASEGT. CDR3 DNA sequence: TGTGCCAGCGCGACGAATGAGCAGTTCTTC. Its protein product is CASATNEQFF.

This clonotype was detected only a few times. This rearrangement joins TRBV24-1 to TRBJ2-1; 8 bases align to TRBD1. Germline CDR1 is KGHDR and CDR2 is SFDVKD. The CDR3 sequence is 17 residues long. Trimming took 3 bases from V and 0 from J; bases not matched to a gene: 6. This CDR3 reads CATSDLQTGDSYNEQFF. In nucleotides, the CDR3 is TGTGCCACCAGTGATCTGCAGACAGGGGACTCCTACAATGAGCAGTTCTTC.

There are a few counts of this clonotype. The CDR3 DNA sequence: TGTGCCAGCAGTCCTTACTCGGACACCACCCTCCACTTT. Encoded protein: CASSPYSDTTLHF. The gene calls are TRBV28 and TRBJ1-6, with D perhaps matching TRBD1 (5 bases). This CDR3 contains 13 residues. Germline CDR1 and CDR2: MDHEN and SYDVKM. V dropped 5 bases and J dropped 14 bases, with 16 bases sitting between them.

The CDR3: CASSFDAEAFF. The CDR3, as DNA: TGTGCCAGCAGTTTCGATGCTGAAGCTTTCTTT. The chain has TRBV28 and TRBJ1-1; D is undetermined. The germline gives CDR1 MDHEN, CDR2 SYDVKM. The CDR3 runs to 11 residues. The ends were cut back, 3 bases at V and 6 bases at J, with 5 bases in the middle.